These 25 T cell receptor beta chains were all obtained from the same sample, sequenced in a study of T cells in localized non-small cell lung cancer. Libraries were prepared by immunoSEQ multiplex PCR; TCRdb keeps only in-frame clonotypes and omits some of them. The top ten clones hold around 5.8% of a sample with under 50,000 clones, 75% to 90% of them seen once. The sample here was peripheral blood mononuclear cells, taken before any cancer treatment. The source of these receptors is a male donor aged 60 or over with stage II lung adenocarcinoma.

The chain couples TRBV4-2 to TRBJ2-1; 7 bases are a match to TRBD2. Unmatched junction bases numbered 9, after V lost 5 bases and J lost 2 bases. Germline loops: CDR1 LGHNA, CDR2 YNFKEQ. This CDR3 is built from 16 residues. CDR3 in amino acids: CASSSLSGTTYNEQFF. For the CDR3, the DNA is TGTGCCAGCAGCTCCTTATCCGGGACTACCTACAATGAGCAGTTCTTC.

This clone was detected once. The junction departs from germline at one end; a sequencing error may be responsible. The chain recombines TRBV5-5 with TRBJ2-7; 9 bases fit TRBD2. The CDR3 spans 15 residues. The germline V gene has CDR1 SGHKS and CDR2 YYEKEE (reference sequence). The CDR3 loop is CASSFSGLATYAQYF. Here the CDR3 DNA reads TGTGCCAGCAGCTTTTCTGGACTAGCGACTTACGCGCAGTACTTC.

The J gene is TRBJ2-7, the V gene TRBV28; D is undetermined. The germline V gene encodes CDR1 MDHEN and CDR2 SYDVKM. This CDR3 has 11 residues. V dropped 3 bases and J dropped 6 bases, with 6 bases sitting between them. The CDR3 DNA reads TGTGCCAGCAGTTTTAAGGGCGAGCAGTACTTC. Amino acid sequence: CASSFKGEQYF.

With respect to this clone: In the same sample, other DNA sequences code for this CDR3. The chain employs TRBV11-3 and TRBJ2-5, with D perhaps matching TRBD1 (5 bases). The CDR3 runs to 13 residues. Deletions cut 5 bases from V and 2 bases from J, with 9 bases between. Germline values: CDR1 SGHNT, CDR2 YENEEA. The CDR3 nucleotides are TGTGCCAGCAGCCTGGGGCTACAAGAGACCCAGTACTTC. Protein: CASSLGLQETQYF.

This rearrangement joins TRBV11-2 to TRBJ1-2; unclear D gene. Germline V gives CDR1 SGHAT, CDR2 FQNNGV. Deletions cut 5 bases from V and 2 bases from J, with 9 bases between. This CDR3 is 13 amino acids long. DNA for the CDR3: TGTGCCAGCAGCGTCGCCTCGAACTATGGCTACACCTTC. Translated: CASSVASNYGYTF. Full variable domain (outside the CDR3, taken from reference TRBV11-2 and TRBJ1-2): EAGVAQSPRYKIIEKRQSVAFWCNPISGHATLYWYQQILGQGPKLLIQFQNNGVVDDSQLPKDRFSAERLKGVDSTLKIQPAKLEDSAVYLCASSVASNYGYTFGSGTRLTVV.

The chain recombines TRBV7-8 with TRBJ2-7, with a possible D match to TRBD1 (6 bases). The CDR3 is made up of 15 amino acids. Trimming removed 1 base from V and 3 bases from J, with 13 bases in between. Germline V CDR1 and CDR2: SGHVS, FQNEAQ. In DNA, the CDR3 is TGTGCCAGCAGCTTAGGGGCAGGGGCAGGCTACGAGCAGTACTTC. Translating it yields CASSLGAGAGYEQYF. The variable domain in full, completed from reference TRBV7-8 and TRBJ2-7, reads GAGVSQSPRYKVAKRGQDVALRCDPISGHVSLFWYQQALGQGPEFLTYFQNEAQLDKSGLPSDRFFAERPEGSVSTLKIQRTQQEDSAVYLCASSLGAGAGYEQYFGPGTRLTVT.

This clone was detected only once. The chain is built from TRBV7-8 and TRBJ2-3; D gene unclear. This CDR3 is 13 amino acids long. With 4 bases removed from V and 6 bases from J, the gap between germline ends came to 11 bases. Germline V gene lookup returns CDR1 SGHVS and CDR2 FQNEAQ. The CDR3 DNA reads TGTGCCAGCAGCTCCTACACCGCCGATACGCAGTATTTT. This encodes CASSSYTADTQYF.

The chain employs TRBV2 and TRBJ2-5; unclear D gene. V shed 6 bases and J shed 1 base, with 6 bases lying between them. The CDR3 is 12 amino acids. Germline V gives CDR1 SNHLY, CDR2 FYNNEI. CDR3 sequence: CASRTPQETQYF. CDR3 nucleotides: TGTGCCAGCAGGACACCCCAAGAGACCCAGTACTTC.

The rearrangement uses TRBV5-1 and TRBJ2-2; possibly TRBD1 or TRBD2 for D (5 bases each). This CDR3 is 15 amino acids long. The germline V gene encodes CDR1 SGHRS and CDR2 YFSETQ. V lost 6 bases and J 3 bases, leaving 15 bases between the germline ends. CDR3 sequence (DNA): TGCGCCAGCACCTGGGACGTCGGCGACACCGGGGAGCTGTTTTTT. It is translated as CASTWDVGDTGELFF.

The V call is TRBV28, the J call TRBJ1-3, with 8 nucleotides matching TRBD1. Per germline, CDR1 MDHEN and CDR2 SYDVKM. The CDR3 spans 15 residues. Trimming cost V 5 bases and J 2 bases; bases outside gene matches: 5. The CDR3 spells CASSLRTGTGNTIYF. The CDR3 DNA is TGTGCCAGCAGTCTCCGGACAGGGACTGGAAACACCATATATTTT.

The table lists this clone with a few counts. The chain employs TRBV29-1 and TRBJ1-4; no definite D call. Germline CDR1 and CDR2: SQVTM and ANQGSEA. CDR3 length equals 11 residues. Deletions cut 6 bases from V and 7 bases from J, with 9 bases between. The CDR3 region has the DNA TGCAGCGTGTGGGCCCTTGAAAAACTGTTTTTT. Amino acids: CSVWALEKLFF.

The chain uses TRBV27 and TRBJ2-4; 8 nucleotides align to TRBD2. This CDR3 spans 14 amino acids. Looked up from germline, CDR1 is MNHEY and CDR2 is SMNVEV (reference sequence). The V segment lost 5 bases and the J segment 6 bases; nucleotides outside the gene matches: 6. The CDR3 nucleotides read TGTGCCAGCAGTGCGACTAGCGTGGGAAACATTCAGTACTTC. Encoded protein: CASSATSVGNIQYF.

This clone occurred once. This chain uses TRBV2 with TRBJ2-7, with TRBD1 as a possible D gene (6 bases). Trimming stripped 6 bases from V and 8 bases from J, with 29 bases between. The CDR3 has 17 amino acids. Germline V lookup: CDR1 SNHLY, CDR2 FYNNEI. The CDR3 spells CASSAELSWTASRKQYF. The CDR3 nucleotides read TGTGCCAGCAGCGCCGAACTCTCCTGGACAGCATCGAGGAAGCAGTACTTC.

The chain joins TRBV18 to TRBJ2-1, with D unresolved. Germline values: CDR1 KGHSH, CDR2 LQKENI. The length of the CDR3 is 15 residues. V lost 3 bases, J lost 0 bases, and 9 bases lay in between. The CDR3 is CASSPGWSSYNEQFF. In DNA form, the CDR3 reads TGTGCCAGCTCACCGGGTTGGAGCTCCTACAATGAGCAGTTCTTC.

This rearrangement joins TRBV11-3 to TRBJ2-5; unclear D gene. The CDR3 is 13 amino acids. Looked up from germline, CDR1 is SGHNT and CDR2 is YENEEA. Trimming took 2 bases from V and 4 from J, leaving 8 bases between them. The chain's CDR3 is CASSLLDGETQYF. The CDR3 DNA reads as TGTGCCAGCAGCTTACTAGATGGAGAGACCCAGTACTTC.

The table lists this clone with a count of one. This chain uses TRBV7-2 with TRBJ1-5, with D hard to call. The CDR3 totals 15 residues. The V gene's germline CDR1 is SGHTA and CDR2 FQGNSA. The V end was cut by 5 bases, the J end by 6 bases, with 17 bases between. In DNA form, the CDR3 reads TGTGCCAGCAGCGAAACCCTGGGAGGCGGTCAGCCCCAGCATTTT. This sequence encodes CASSETLGGGQPQHF.

This clone has more than one count but fewer than ten. The chain carries TRBV19 and TRBJ1-1; D remains ambiguous. V lost 5 bases, J lost 4 bases, and 11 bases lay in between. Per the germline V gene, CDR1 is LNHDA and CDR2 is SQIVND (reference sequence). This CDR3 has 13 amino acids. CDR3 coding DNA: TGTGCCAGTAGTCCCGAGCGGGCCACTGAAGCTTTCTTT. Translating gives CASSPERATEAFF.

The rearrangement uses TRBV7-2 and TRBJ1-2, with a tentative D call TRBD1 (5 bases). The CDR3 loop spans 14 amino acids. CDR1 and CDR2 (germline): SGHTA, FQGNSA. Trimming took off 1 base at V and 8 bases at J, with 14 bases between the two ends. The CDR3 loop reads CASSLEGRAEGYTF. CDR3 nucleotides: TGTGCCAGCAGCTTAGAGGGGAGGGCGGAGGGCTACACCTTC.

The chain carries TRBV18 and TRBJ1-5; possibly TRBD1 for D (5 bases). Germline loops: CDR1 KGHSH, CDR2 LQKENI. This CDR3 spans 15 amino acids. The ends were cut back, 0 bases at V and 6 bases at J, with 12 bases in the middle. CDR3 loop: CASSPPEGPGQPQHF. DNA of the CDR3: TGTGCCAGCTCACCACCGGAGGGGCCCGGTCAGCCCCAGCATTTT.

The rearrangement uses TRBV11-2 and TRBJ2-7; no firm D call. Germline assignment: CDR1 SGHAT and CDR2 FQNNGV. Deletions cut 2 bases from V and 4 bases from J, with 15 bases between. The CDR3 extends over 15 amino acids. DNA for the CDR3: TGTGCCAGCAGCTTAATGACAAGCGCACTTTACGAGCAGTACTTC. Translating gives CASSLMTSALYEQYF.

This clone came up once. This chain joins TRBV5-4 and TRBJ2-5; TRBD1 or TRBD2 may be the D gene (5 bases each). The DNA end favors TRBJ2-7, so the J call may be wrong. Germline CDR1 and CDR2: SGHNT and YYREEE (reference sequence). This CDR3 has 15 residues. The CDR3 region is CASSLDRERGTEQYF. The CDR3 DNA is TGTGCCAGCAGCTTGGATCGGGAAAGGGGCACCGAGCAGTACTTC.

Only one count was recorded for this clone. The chain employs TRBV7-7 and TRBJ2-7; 12 bases align to TRBD2. CDR3 length: 15 residues. Germline lookup yields CDR1 SSHAT and CDR2 FNYEAQ (reference sequence). Trimming took 5 bases from V and 2 from J; bases not matched to a gene: 4. The CDR3 protein is CASSKGLAGAYEQYF. The CDR3, as DNA: TGTGCCAGCAGCAAGGGACTAGCGGGTGCCTACGAGCAGTACTTC. The complete variable domain, with remaining parts taken from reference TRBV7-7 and TRBJ2-7, reads GAGVSQSPRYKVTKRGQDVTLRCDPISSHATLYWYQQALGQGPEFLTYFNYEAQPDKSGLPSDRFSAERPEGSISTLTIQRTEQRDSAMYRCASSKGLAGAYEQYFGPGTRLTVT.

The rearrangement joins TRBV5-4 to TRBJ2-1, with D possibly called TRBD1 or TRBD2 (6 bases each). The CDR3 is 16 amino acids. Germline assignment: CDR1 SGHNT and CDR2 YYREEE (reference sequence). The germline V and J ends were trimmed by 1 base and 2 bases, with 13 bases remaining between them. The CDR3 DNA reads as TGTGCCAGCAGCTTGTTCGAGGGGGAGGCCTACAATGAGCAGTTCTTC. Protein: CASSLFEGEAYNEQFF.

The rearrangement joins TRBV5-4 to TRBJ1-2; D might be TRBD1 (5 bases). The CDR3 consists of 15 residues. Germline-derived CDR1 and CDR2 are SGHNT and YYREEE (reference sequence). The V end lost 4 bases, the J end lost 2 bases, and 15 bases lay between the germline ends. CDR3 loop: CASSVWGSRNYGYTF. CDR3 DNA: TGTGCCAGCAGCGTTTGGGGCAGCAGAAACTATGGCTACACCTTC.

The CDR3 loop reads CAISEWGGREVYEQYF. The DNA for the CDR3 is TGTGCCATCAGTGAATGGGGAGGCCGGGAGGTCTACGAGCAGTACTTC. This chain uses TRBV10-3 with TRBJ2-7, with 7 bases matching TRBD2. The CDR3 loop spans 16 amino acids. Germline V lookup: CDR1 ENHRY, CDR2 SYGVKD. Germline trimming cut 3 bases from V and 3 bases from J; bases unmatched to any gene: 11.